The present T cell receptor (beta chain) was sequenced within a study of T cell responses to AZD1222 COVID-19 vaccine. Germline assignment: CDR1 SGHVS and CDR2 FQNEAQ. The CDR3 extends over 14 amino acids. V was cut by 6 bases and J by 0 bases, with 10 bases left in between. Assay used: immunoSEQ multiplex PCR; TCRdb lists only in-frame clones, some missing. The data hold some 150,000 clones, with about 93% observed a single time. Remarks on this clone: The antigen is unknown.

General study results and limits: Nearly half of spike-specific TCRs reportedly go after variant regions that carry no mutations. Spike-specific TCR depth and breadth grew after two AZD1222 doses.

The receptor comes from an adult in good health. This sequence joins TRBV7-8 and TRBJ2-3; D is undetermined. The sample in question was peripheral blood, obtained on day 0 of AZD1222 vaccination. CDR3 residues: CASRLWRSTDTQYF. CDR3 DNA sequence: TGTGCCAGCAGGCTGTGGCGGAGCACAGATACGCAGTATTTT.